This note documents a single T cell receptor (beta chain) sequence. Its antigen remains unidentified. V was trimmed by 3 bases and J by 2 bases, leaving 13 bases between them. Per germline, CDR1 MGHRA and CDR2 YSYEKL. This CDR3 spans 16 amino acids. Exposure to brentuximab vedotin varied, and each patient had relapsed following autologous stem cell transplantation. The sample comes from a study of PD-1 blockade in classical Hodgkin lymphoma. For the study at large: Intravenous infusions of nivolumab 3 mg/kg reached patients every 2 weeks. Study-wide points: Those starting nivolumab under 1 year post-ASCT were excluded. Repertoires differed for reasons still undefined, possibly disease activity or prior therapy. Complete responders' diversity at baseline resembled that of newly diagnosed patients.

The method was immunoSEQ multiplex PCR; TCRdb's version includes in-frame clones alone and lacks a portion of them. This sample has roughly 13,000 clones, with over 80% found just once. The chain is built from TRBV4-1 and TRBJ2-2, with D perhaps TRBD1 (6 bases). This TCR was sampled from a human donor with classical Hodgkin lymphoma. The source material was peripheral blood mononuclear cells (PBMCs), sampled at baseline. The CDR3 coding sequence is TGCGCCAGCAGCCAGAATCAGGGGAGAAACACCGGGGAGCTGTTTTTT. It is translated as CASSQNQGRNTGELFF.